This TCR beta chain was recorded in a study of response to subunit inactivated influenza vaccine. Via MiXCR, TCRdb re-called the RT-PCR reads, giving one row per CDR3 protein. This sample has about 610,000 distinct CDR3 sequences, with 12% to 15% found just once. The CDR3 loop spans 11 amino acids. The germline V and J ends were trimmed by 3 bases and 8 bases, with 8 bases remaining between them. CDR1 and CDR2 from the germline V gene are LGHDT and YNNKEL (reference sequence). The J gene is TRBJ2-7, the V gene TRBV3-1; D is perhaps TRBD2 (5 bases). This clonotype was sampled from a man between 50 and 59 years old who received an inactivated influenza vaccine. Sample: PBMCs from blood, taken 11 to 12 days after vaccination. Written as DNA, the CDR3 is TGTGCCAGCAGCCAGGACTTGCAGCAGTACTTC. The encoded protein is CASSQDLQQYF.